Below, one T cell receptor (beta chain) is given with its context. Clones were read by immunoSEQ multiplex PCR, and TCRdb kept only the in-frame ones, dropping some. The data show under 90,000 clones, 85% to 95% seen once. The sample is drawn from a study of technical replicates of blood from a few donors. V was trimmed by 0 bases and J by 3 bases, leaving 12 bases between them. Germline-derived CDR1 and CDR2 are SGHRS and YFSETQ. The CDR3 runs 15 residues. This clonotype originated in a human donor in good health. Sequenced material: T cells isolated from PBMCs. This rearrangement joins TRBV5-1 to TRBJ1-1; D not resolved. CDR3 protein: CASSLEGVAYTEAFF. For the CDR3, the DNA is TGCGCCAGCAGCTTGGAGGGAGTTGCATACACTGAAGCTTTCTTT.